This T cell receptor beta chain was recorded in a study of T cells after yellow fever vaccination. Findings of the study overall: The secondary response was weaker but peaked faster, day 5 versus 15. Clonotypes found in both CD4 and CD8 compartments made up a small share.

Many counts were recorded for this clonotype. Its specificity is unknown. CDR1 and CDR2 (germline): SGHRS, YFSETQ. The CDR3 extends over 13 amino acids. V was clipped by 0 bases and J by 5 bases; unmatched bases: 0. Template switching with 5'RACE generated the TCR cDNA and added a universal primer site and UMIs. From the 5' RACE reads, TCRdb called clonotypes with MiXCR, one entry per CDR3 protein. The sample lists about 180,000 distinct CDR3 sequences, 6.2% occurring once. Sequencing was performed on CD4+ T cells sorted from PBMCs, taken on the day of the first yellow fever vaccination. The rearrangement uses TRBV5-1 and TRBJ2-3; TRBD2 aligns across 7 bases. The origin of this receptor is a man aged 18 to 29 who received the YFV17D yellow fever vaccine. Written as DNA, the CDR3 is TGCGCCAGCAGCTTGGGGGAGGGAGATACGCAGTATTTT. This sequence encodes CASSLGEGDTQYF.